A single sample is the source of the 19 T cell receptor beta chains below, sequenced in a study of blood T cell repertoires in COVID-19. Data came from immunoSEQ multiplex PCR; TCRdb stores just in-frame clones and leaves some out. The data contain some 62,000 clones, around 76% of them singletons. The sample taken for sequencing was peripheral blood. The receptors come from a human donor in a cohort sampled during active COVID-19.

This clone was picked up a small number of times. The V and J genes are TRBV30 and TRBJ1-3; D is ambiguous. V was clipped by 1 base and J by 0 bases, with 10 bases between them. Germline V gives CDR1 GTSNPN, CDR2 SVGIG (reference sequence). This CDR3 is 15 amino acids long. The CDR3 region is CAWSEIGSSGNTIYF. For the CDR3, the DNA is TGTGCCTGGAGTGAGATCGGGAGCTCTGGAAACACCATATATTTT.

The gene calls are TRBV15 and TRBJ2-3, with D unresolved. Germline V gene lookup returns CDR1 LNHNV and CDR2 YYDKDF (reference sequence). Trimming removed 4 bases from V and 5 bases from J, with 13 bases in between. The CDR3 totals 14 residues. The CDR3 reads CATSNPLLVDTQYF. The DNA for the CDR3 is TGTGCCACCAGCAACCCCCTTTTAGTAGATACGCAGTATTTT.

This chain joins TRBV4-1 and TRBJ2-1; tentative D call: TRBD1 (7 bases). CDR1 is MGHRA and CDR2 is YSYEKL in the germline V gene. CDR3 size: 16 residues. V gave up 0 bases and J gave up 5 bases, with 14 bases separating them. The CDR3 region has the DNA TGCGCCAGCAGCCAAGATGAACAGGGGAGGAACAATGAGCAGTTCTTC. As protein: CASSQDEQGRNNEQFF.

The V call is TRBV5-1, the J call TRBJ2-3, with no clear D. This CDR3 spans 17 amino acids. With 0 bases removed from V and 0 bases from J, the gap between germline ends came to 14 bases. The germline gives CDR1 SGHRS, CDR2 YFSETQ. CDR3 protein: CASSLVLVTGSTDTQYF. CDR3 DNA sequence: TGCGCCAGCAGCTTGGTGTTGGTGACTGGCAGCACAGATACGCAGTATTTT.

This sequence joins TRBV7-8 and TRBJ1-2, with D unclear. V shed 1 base and J shed 4 bases, with 10 bases lying between them. The germline V gene encodes CDR1 SGHVS and CDR2 FQNEAQ. This CDR3 spans 14 amino acids. The CDR3 DNA reads TGTGCCAGCAGCTTAGTTGGCCAGGCCTATGGCTACACCTTC. Amino acid sequence: CASSLVGQAYGYTF.

This sequence joins TRBV9 and TRBJ2-3; D unresolved. The CDR3 is 14 residues long. Germline V CDR1 and CDR2: SGDLS, YYNGEE. V was pared by 0 bases and J by 0 bases, with 5 bases between. As DNA, the CDR3 is TGTGCCAGCAGCGTAGCGGGTAGCACAGATACGCAGTATTTT. Protein: CASSVAGSTDTQYF.

The V gene is TRBV12-3 or TRBV12-4, the J gene TRBJ1-1, with TRBD1 matching over 10 bases. The CDR3 contains 13 residues. The V gene end was trimmed by 5 bases and the J gene end by 7 bases; junction bases not matched to a gene: 4. This CDR3 is CASSLRDRGEAFF. The CDR3 coding sequence is TGTGCCAGCAGTCTCCGGGACAGGGGTGAAGCTTTCTTT.

This clone has a count of ten or more. The chain is built from TRBV29-1 and TRBJ1-1, with a tentative D call TRBD1 (5 bases). CDR1 is SQVTM and CDR2 is ANQGSEA in the germline V gene. The CDR3 has 13 amino acids. Trimming pared 6 bases from V and 3 bases from J, leaving 14 bases between. CDR3 in amino acids: CSVDETGDTEAFF. DNA for the CDR3: TGCAGCGTAGACGAGACGGGGGACACTGAAGCTTTCTTT.

The chain uses TRBV19 and TRBJ2-7; TRBD1 aligns across 11 bases. With 6 bases clipped from V and 4 bases from J, the junction kept 8 bases outside the gene matches. Germline V gives CDR1 LNHDA, CDR2 SQIVND (reference sequence). The CDR3 totals 15 residues. The CDR3 region is CASRLTGTGGYEQYF. CDR3 coding DNA: TGTGCCAGTAGACTAACCGGGACAGGGGGTTACGAGCAGTACTTC. Based on the CDR3 plus reference TRBV19 and TRBJ2-7, the full variable domain is DGGITQSPKYLFRKEGQNVTLSCEQNLNHDAMYWYRQDPGQGLRLIYYSQIVNDFQKGDIAEGYSVSREKKESFPLTVTSAQKNPTAFYLCASRLTGTGGYEQYFGPGTRLTVT.

The CDR3 loop reads CASSLGAAGPNEQFF. DNA for the CDR3: TGTGCCAGCAGCTTAGGGGCCGCAGGGCCCAATGAGCAGTTCTTC. This sequence joins TRBV11-2 and TRBJ2-1; D is perhaps TRBD1 (5 bases). Looked up from germline, CDR1 is SGHAT and CDR2 is FQNNGV. V was shortened by 1 base and J by 6 bases, with 13 bases between the two germline ends. The CDR3 spans 15 residues.

The rearrangement uses TRBV28 and TRBJ2-3, with 7 bases identical to TRBD1. Losses at the gene ends were 6 bases for V and 2 bases for J; bases not matched to a gene: 20. The CDR3 covers 19 residues. CDR1 MDHEN and CDR2 SYDVKM come from the germline V gene. The CDR3 DNA reads as TGTGCCAGCAGCCCGAGACTCTCAGCCGGGACAGACTACACAGATACGCAGTATTTT. Amino acid sequence: CASSPRLSAGTDYTDTQYF.

The chain employs TRBV19 and TRBJ1-1, with a weak D call TRBD1 (6 bases). V was cut by 3 bases and J by 1 base, with 15 bases left in between. The CDR3 runs 16 residues. Germline V gene sequence: CDR1 LNHDA, CDR2 SQIVND (reference sequence). CDR3 sequence reads: CASSITGGRSNTEAFF. DNA for the CDR3: TGTGCCAGTAGTATTACCGGGGGGCGATCGAACACTGAAGCTTTCTTT. Full variable domain (rest looked up from reference TRBV19 and TRBJ1-1): DGGITQSPKYLFRKEGQNVTLSCEQNLNHDAMYWYRQDPGQGLRLIYYSQIVNDFQKGDIAEGYSVSREKKESFPLTVTSAQKNPTAFYLCASSITGGRSNTEAFFGQGTRLTVV.

The V gene is TRBV3-1 (or the pseudogene TRBV3-2), the J gene TRBJ2-7; TRBD2 agrees at 9 bases. Germline loops: CDR1 LGHDT, CDR2 YNNKEL (reference sequence). The CDR3 sequence is 16 residues long. Trimming removed 4 bases from V and 2 bases from J; junction bases left unmatched: 9. The CDR3 coding sequence is TGTGCCAGCAGCCTCACTCTCGCGGGGGGGGCCTACGAGCAGTACTTC. Translated, it gives CASSLTLAGGAYEQYF.

This chain joins TRBV21-1 and TRBJ2-7; the D segment call TRBD1 is taken from the table without a DNA check. TRBV21-1 is a recognized pseudogene. The CDR3 is made up of 13 amino acids. Here the CDR3 DNA reads TGTGCCAGCAGCAAAGCGGGACAGGCTGAGCAGTACTTC. This encodes CASSKAGQAEQYF.

This clone showed up just a few times. The chain carries TRBV6-5 and TRBJ2-2; D is unclear. Trimming took off 6 bases at V and 4 bases at J, with 12 bases between the two ends. Germline values: CDR1 MNHEY, CDR2 SVGAGI. This CDR3 region has 14 residues. Here the CDR3 reads CASSKPFGTGELFF. CDR3 nucleotides: TGTGCCAGCAGCAAACCGTTCGGCACCGGGGAGCTGTTTTTT.

The chain joins TRBV7-3 to TRBJ2-3; 15 positions match TRBD2. This CDR3 is 16 amino acids long. V shed 2 bases, J shed 5 bases, and the junction held 2 bases outside the gene matches. Germline assignment: CDR1 SGHTA and CDR2 FQGTGA. The CDR3 loop reads CASSLGLAGGLDTQYF. CDR3 DNA: TGTGCCAGCAGCTTAGGACTAGCGGGGGGGCTAGATACGCAGTATTTT.

The J gene is TRBJ1-1, the V gene TRBV5-5, with unresolved D. The germline V gene has CDR1 SGHKS and CDR2 YYEKEE (reference sequence). This CDR3 is 14 amino acids long. Deletions cut 3 bases from V and 4 bases from J, with 13 bases between. The DNA for the CDR3 is TGTGCCAGCAGCTCGTCAGGTCTGACCACTGAAGCTTTCTTT. Its translation is CASSSSGLTTEAFF. The full variable domain, rest sourced from reference TRBV5-5 and TRBJ1-1, is DAGVTQSPTHLIKTRGQQVTLRCSPISGHKSVSWYQQVLGQGPQFIFQYYEKEERGRGNFPDRFSARQFPNYSSELNVNALLLGDSALYLCASSSSGLTTEAFFGQGTRLTVV.

The rearrangement uses TRBV27 and TRBJ2-5; 7 bases agree with TRBD2. The CDR3 length is 15 residues. After removal of 7 bases from V and 2 bases from J, the junction contained 10 bases not matched to a gene. Germline loops: CDR1 MNHEY, CDR2 SMNVEV (reference sequence). The CDR3 DNA sequence: TGTGCCAGCAAACGCCGGGGGGTCCCGCAAGAGACCCAGTACTTC. Residues: CASKRRGVPQETQYF.

The chain recombines TRBV4-1 with TRBJ1-5, with D unclear. The CDR3 loop spans 14 amino acids. Germline assignment: CDR1 MGHRA and CDR2 YSYEKL. V gave up 0 bases and J gave up 5 bases, with 8 bases separating them. CDR3: CASSQEGSYQPQHF. The CDR3 coding sequence is TGCGCCAGCAGCCAAGAGGGCAGCTATCAGCCCCAGCATTTT.